The 17 T cell receptor beta chains below were found in one sample sequenced in a study of blood T cells in healthy people across ages. Primed by a sample-barcoded 5' primer and a J-beta primer mix, a second PCR proceeded for about 7 to 12 cycles. TCRdb re-called the 5' RACE reads through MiXCR, storing one row per CDR3 protein. The sample lists hundreds of thousands of distinct CDR3 sequences; roughly 60% were seen once. The sample consisted of blood. The receptors shown here come from a man aged 25-45 years in good health.

This clonotype came up many times. This rearrangement joins TRBV4-2 to TRBJ1-2; D not resolved. The germline gives CDR1 LGHNA, CDR2 YNFKEQ. The length of the CDR3 is 13 residues. V dropped 0 bases and J dropped 2 bases, with 4 bases sitting between them. CDR3 protein: CASSQEPNYGYTF. The DNA for the CDR3 is TGTGCCAGCAGCCAAGAACCAAACTATGGCTACACCTTC.

This clonotype has only a few counts. The chain joins TRBV7-2 to TRBJ2-5; TRBD1 matches at 10 bases. Trimming at V came to 5 bases and at J to 7 bases, leaving 7 bases not matched to a gene. The CDR3 is made up of 14 amino acids. The germline V gene has CDR1 SGHTA and CDR2 FQGNSA. In DNA form, the CDR3 reads TGTGCCAGCAGCCCGGGACAGGGGTTCGTGACCCAGTACTTC. It specifies CASSPGQGFVTQYF.

The CDR3: CSGGQFETQYF. The CDR3 DNA follows: TGCAGCGGTGGACAGTTCGAGACCCAGTACTTC. This chain links TRBV29-1 with TRBJ2-5; weak D call: TRBD1 (6 bases). V dropped 7 bases and J dropped 5 bases, with 11 bases sitting between them. Germline CDR1 and CDR2: SQVTM and ANQGSEA. The CDR3 covers 11 residues. Complete variable domain (other parts from reference TRBV29-1 and TRBJ2-5): SAVISQKPSRDICQRGTSLTIQCQVDSQVTMMFWYRQQPGQSLTLIATANQGSEATYESGFVIDKFPISRPNLTFSTLTVSNMSPEDSSIYLCSGGQFETQYFGPGTRLLVL.

There are a few counts of this clonotype. The V and J genes are TRBV27 and TRBJ2-1, with TRBD2 matching 12 bases. The junction had 14 bases not matched to a gene; V was cut back by 3 bases and J by 8 bases. Per the germline V gene, CDR1 is MNHEY and CDR2 is SMNVEV (reference sequence). The CDR3 totals 18 residues. DNA for the CDR3: TGTGCCAGCAGTTTTCCCCCGCTAGCGGGAGGGCCGATTGATGAGCAGTTCTTC. Protein: CASSFPPLAGGPIDEQFF.

This clonotype was found once. The chain is built from TRBV10-3 and TRBJ2-5; 9 bases align to TRBD2. From germline, CDR1 is ENHRY and CDR2 SYGVKD. CDR3 length equals 15 residues. The V gene end was trimmed by 6 bases and the J gene end by 3 bases; junction bases not matched to a gene: 8. CDR3 sequence reads: CAISKLAGMEETQYF. CDR3 sequence (DNA): TGTGCCATCAGCAAGCTAGCGGGAATGGAAGAGACCCAGTACTTC.

The chain employs TRBV6-6 and TRBJ2-5; the match to TRBD1 covers 8 bases. Germline assignment: CDR1 MNHNY and CDR2 SVGAGI (reference sequence). V trimming: 6 bases; J trimming: 11 bases; junction bases outside the gene matches: 17. The CDR3 totals 15 residues. The CDR3 loop is CASSPRTGPYNEQYF. Written as DNA, the CDR3 is TGTGCCAGCAGCCCTAGGACAGGGCCCTACAATGAGCAGTACTTC.

This clonotype has a handful of counts. This chain connects TRBV4-3 to TRBJ1-1; D is unclear. This CDR3 comprises 15 residues. V lost 0 bases to trimming and J lost 1 base, with 9 bases between them. Germline V gene lookup returns CDR1 LGHNA and CDR2 YSLEER. The CDR3 region has the DNA TGCGCCAGCAGCCAAGATCTCTGGGCGAACACTGAAGCTTTCTTT. The encoded protein is CASSQDLWANTEAFF.

This clonotype was counted between two and nine times. This rearrangement joins TRBV25-1 to TRBJ1-2; 8 bases align to TRBD1. The CDR3 spans 17 residues. Germline CDR1 is MGHDK and CDR2 is SYGVNS. Trimming at V came to 3 bases and at J to 1 base, leaving 10 bases not matched to a gene. The CDR3 region is CASSDRAPDRDNYGYTF. CDR3 bases: TGTGCCAGCAGTGATCGTGCCCCGGACAGGGATAACTATGGCTACACCTTC.

This clonotype appeared a few times. The chain couples TRBV3-1 to TRBJ2-1; 7 positions match TRBD2. Germline values: CDR1 LGHDT, CDR2 YNNKEL (reference sequence). The CDR3 totals 15 residues. V dropped 5 bases and J dropped 0; count of bases not matched to a gene: 4. The CDR3 region is CASSGWTSSYNEQFF. Written as DNA, the CDR3 is TGTGCCAGCAGCGGGTGGACTAGCTCCTACAATGAGCAGTTCTTC.

V is TRBV6-5 and J is TRBJ2-5; 10 bases agree with TRBD1. Gene TRBJ2-7 matches the end of the DNA better, so the J call may be wrong. From germline, CDR1 is MNHEY and CDR2 SVGAGI. The CDR3 loop spans 14 amino acids. The CDR3 DNA follows: TGTGCCAGCAGTCCCCCGGGACAGGGGTGCGAGCAGTACTTC. Protein sequence: CASSPPGQGCEQYF.

This clonotype was seen a few times. This rearrangement joins TRBV4-2 to TRBJ2-1; the match to TRBD2 covers 9 bases. There are 19 residues in the CDR3. V was pared by 1 base and J by 6 bases, with 16 bases of the junction left unmatched. Germline V gene sequence: CDR1 LGHNA, CDR2 YNFKEQ. DNA for the CDR3: TGTGCCAGCAGCCAAGCTAACGTTCAAGTAGCGGGAGTGCGCAATGAGCAGTTCTTC. This encodes CASSQANVQVAGVRNEQFF.

The gene calls are TRBV20-1 and TRBJ2-1, with 10 bases lining up with TRBD2. After removal of 3 bases from V and 7 bases from J, the junction contained 6 bases not matched to a gene. This CDR3 region has 14 residues. Germline V CDR1 and CDR2: DFQATT, SNEGSKA (reference sequence). The CDR3 coding sequence is TGCAGTGCTAGTGATAGCGGGAGGTCGAATGAGCAGTTCTTC. It translates to CSASDSGRSNEQFF.

The chain is built from TRBV9 and TRBJ2-1, with D possibly being TRBD2 (6 bases). Germline V gene lookup returns CDR1 SGDLS and CDR2 YYNGEE. The CDR3 loop spans 17 amino acids. Trimming cost V 0 bases and J 0 bases, with 13 bases left between them. CDR3 amino acids: CASSVGPLGSSYNEQFF. CDR3 bases: TGTGCCAGCAGCGTAGGACCTCTCGGGAGCTCCTACAATGAGCAGTTCTTC.

The chain uses TRBV15 and TRBJ2-1, with D hard to call. Per germline, CDR1 LNHNV and CDR2 YYDKDF (reference sequence). The CDR3 loop spans 15 amino acids. V lost 5 bases to trimming and J lost 2 bases, with 13 bases between them. The DNA of the CDR3 is TGTGCCACCAGCGTCGATGCGCAGGCCTACAATGAGCAGTTCTTC. Translating it yields CATSVDAQAYNEQFF.

The sample holds a few counts of this clonotype. This chain joins TRBV28 and TRBJ2-6; 7 nucleotides match TRBD1. Per the germline V gene, CDR1 is MDHEN and CDR2 is SYDVKM. Trimming took 9 bases from V and 0 from J; bases not matched to a gene: 8. The CDR3 is 16 residues long. For the CDR3, the DNA is TGTGCCAGTTCACAGGGGCCCCCCTCTGGGGCCAACGTCCTGACTTTC. Its protein is CASSQGPPSGANVLTF.

This rearrangement joins TRBV2 to TRBJ1-4, with D possibly being TRBD1 (5 bases). V was trimmed by 5 bases and J by 7 bases, leaving 14 bases between them. The germline gives CDR1 SNHLY, CDR2 FYNNEI. CDR3 length equals 14 residues. The DNA of the CDR3 is TGTGCCAGCAGTACCGAAGGGGAGGGTGAAAAACTGTTTTTT. This sequence encodes CASSTEGEGEKLFF.

This clonotype was seen a handful of times. The chain recombines TRBV7-9 with TRBJ1-2, with unresolved D. Trimming pared 8 bases from V and 4 bases from J, leaving 11 bases between. The CDR3 totals 12 residues. The germline V gene encodes CDR1 SEHNR and CDR2 FQNEAQ (reference sequence). This CDR3 reads CASEAEVYGYTF. CDR3 DNA: TGTGCCAGCGAGGCGGAAGTCTATGGCTACACCTTC.